This T cell receptor beta chain was captured in a study of OX40 agonist ivuxolimab in advanced cancers. As for the study more broadly: The costimulatory receptor OX40 (CD134) was targeted by ivuxolimab, a fully human IgG2 agonistic monoclonal antibody. Intravenous ivuxolimab was administered to patients every 2 weeks at six dose levels: 0.01, 0.1, 0.3, 1.5, 3 and 10 mg/kg. Of the 50 or so patients in dose escalation, 19 had hepatocellular carcinoma, approximately 15 had melanoma, 9 had renal cell carcinoma and 9 had head and neck cancer. In the dose-escalation cohort, 82.7% of patients were male, and the mean age was approximately 60 years, with a range of about 20 to 79. Prior anti-PD-1, anti-PD-L1 or anti-CTLA-4 therapy was permitted, and approximately 41% of dose-escalation patients had received checkpoint inhibitors. Partial responses occurred in three dose-escalation patients, of whom one had hepatocellular carcinoma and two had cutaneous melanoma. The purpose of peripheral TCRbeta sequencing was to test whether ivuxolimab changed TCR sequence diversity and led to clonal T-cell expansion. The paper covers the monotherapy dose-escalation part of the phase I ivuxolimab trial, which included N of about 50 patients.

Via the germline V gene, CDR1 is SGHTA and CDR2 FQGNSA. V is shortened by 1 base, J by 5 bases, and the region joining them spans 11 bases. The CDR3 measures 14 amino acids from cysteine to phenylalanine. Left in the record is the CDR3 DNA by itself, 42 bases read in frame from the first base. The trial excluded patients who had a history of autoimmune disease or who were on systemic immunosuppression. Peripheral blood for TCR sequencing was drawn from every dose cohort at baseline, at cycle 4 day 1 and at cycle 7 day 1. The samples were drawn from a first-in-human, open-label, multicenter phase I dose-escalation trial of ivuxolimab. Adults with locally advanced or metastatic melanoma, renal cell carcinoma, hepatocellular carcinoma or head and neck squamous cell carcinoma were enrolled in the trial. Before TCR sequencing, CD4+ T cells and CD8+ T cells were sorted from peripheral blood as separate populations.

What the work shows at the level of the full study, not this receptor alone: Which antigens the clonally expanded peripheral T cells were specific for was not determined. Low levels of normalized T-cell clonal expansion were also seen in some patients who did not respond. In the 0.1-3.0 mg/kg groups, partial responders were among the patients with the lowest normalized peripheral clonal expansion, particularly in CD8+ T cells. After ivuxolimab, CD8+ T cells had more expanded clones than CD4+ T cells on average. At doses of 0.1 to 3.0 mg/kg, clonal expansion of both CD4+ and CD8+ blood T cells was observed from baseline to week 6.

Genomic DNA was extracted from sorted cells for sequencing of the TCRbeta CDR3 region. The immunoSEQ Assay was used for sequencing of TCRbeta CDR3 regions. What TCRdb holds here is the immuneACCESS table cut down to in-frame rearrangements. Part of the clones is not present; checked against another copy, under half of the missing clones reflect an unresolved V gene, and the others are unexplained. Across this sample there are tens of thousands of clones, with 80% to 90% seen only once. Over 9% of the sample belongs to the ten largest clones. This clone was recorded a few times. Its recognized antigen is unknown. One base away there is no much larger clone; base qualities are not given.

The sequencing here drew on CD4+ or CD8+ T cells sorted from blood, taken in a trial of the OX40 agonist ivuxolimab. This sequence uses TRBV7-2 and TRBJ2-5; TRBD2 might be the D gene, on 5 matching bases. This clonotype originated in an adult with an advanced solid tumor such as melanoma, head and neck, liver or kidney cancer. CDR3 loop: CASSLELVGETQYF. DNA sequence: TGTGCCAGCAGCTTAGAACTAGTGGGGGAGACCCAGTACTTC.